Below, 20 T cell receptor beta chains from the same sample are listed, as sequenced in a study of cytomegalovirus exposure and HLA in healthy donors. Vbeta (60) and Jbeta (13) primers were used in the PCR. The assay was immunoSEQ multiplex PCR, and TCRdb's table has in-frame clones only and misses some. The repertoire holds fewer than 200,000 clones, with approximately 80% as singletons. Sequencing used PBMCs. Receptors originate from a woman aged 25 to 39 in good health and CMV-seropositive.

This clone was seen once. This chain connects TRBV9 to TRBJ2-5; no reliable D call. The CDR3 is 14 amino acids. The V end lost 0 bases, the J end lost 2 bases, and 8 bases lay between the germline ends. CDR1 and CDR2 (germline): SGDLS, YYNGEE. The CDR3 coding sequence is TGTGCCAGCAGCGTAGGTAGTCTTCAAGAGACCCAGTACTTC. This translates into CASSVGSLQETQYF.

This clone rates as large. This chain uses TRBV7-3 with TRBJ2-2, with D possibly being TRBD1 (5 bases). The CDR3 length is 15 residues. CDR1 SGHTA and CDR2 FQGTGA come from the germline V gene. Trimming removed 5 bases from V and 6 bases from J, with 16 bases in between. CDR3 sequence: CASSNRAQGSGELFF. The CDR3 region has the DNA TGTGCCAGCAGCAACAGAGCGCAGGGTTCCGGGGAGCTGTTTTTT.

This clone was counted once. The rearrangement joins TRBV28 to TRBJ1-1; tentatively, D is TRBD1 (5 bases). Germline assignment: CDR1 MDHEN and CDR2 SYDVKM. The CDR3 runs 13 residues. V lost 6 bases and J lost 5, with 13 bases in between. CDR3 loop: CASSFPGGTEAFF. The CDR3, as DNA: TGTGCCAGCAGCTTTCCCGGGGGGACTGAAGCTTTCTTT.

V gene TRBV6-1 combines with J gene TRBJ2-3; 10 nucleotides align to TRBD2. The CDR3 runs to 16 residues. V was pared by 4 bases and J by 2 bases, with 6 bases of the junction left unmatched. Germline CDR1 is MNHNS and CDR2 is SASEGT. CDR3 in DNA: TGTGCCAGCAGTGCCCTACTAGCGGGAACCACAGATACGCAGTATTTT. Protein sequence: CASSALLAGTTDTQYF.

The chain carries TRBV28 and TRBJ2-3; 8 bases fit TRBD1. The CDR3 loop spans 13 amino acids. Germline lookup yields CDR1 MDHEN and CDR2 SYDVKM. The V and J ends lost 7 bases and 4 bases, in that order; junction bases with no gene match: 4. CDR3 nucleotide sequence: TGTGCCAGCACTGACAGGGGTTCAGATACGCAGTATTTT. It translates to CASTDRGSDTQYF.

The V and J genes are TRBV28 and TRBJ1-2; D is unresolved. CDR3 size: 16 residues. Germline-derived CDR1 and CDR2 are MDHEN and SYDVKM. Trimming removed 5 bases from V and 4 bases from J, with 20 bases in between. The CDR3 loop reads CASSPDPPPSGYGYTF. In nucleotides, the CDR3 is TGTGCCAGCAGTCCCGACCCTCCCCCATCGGGCTATGGCTACACCTTC.

This clone was recorded once. This chain uses TRBV4-2 with TRBJ1-2; 7 bases fit TRBD1. J lost 4 bases, V lost 1 base, and 12 bases had no gene match. Germline V gene lookup returns CDR1 LGHNA and CDR2 YNFKEQ. The CDR3 runs to 17 residues. The CDR3 protein is CASSQGWGNRGGYGYTF. DNA of the CDR3: TGTGCCAGCAGCCAAGGTTGGGGGAACAGGGGAGGCTATGGCTACACCTTC.

The V call is TRBV6-5, the J call TRBJ1-2, with 10 bases matching TRBD1. The CDR3 is 16 amino acids. The V gene end was trimmed by 6 bases and the J gene end by 3 bases; junction bases not matched to a gene: 10. Germline CDR1 is MNHEY and CDR2 is SVGAGI. The CDR3 DNA reads as TGTGCCAGCAGCTACCCGCTGACAGGGGGCGACTATGGCTACACCTTC. The encoded protein is CASSYPLTGGDYGYTF.

The chain employs TRBV7-8 and TRBJ2-7; 14 bases fit TRBD2. With 5 bases clipped from V and 3 bases from J, the junction kept 6 bases outside the gene matches. The CDR3 is 16 amino acids. The germline V gene has CDR1 SGHVS and CDR2 FQNEAQ. The CDR3 bases are TGTGCCAGCAGCCGTGCCGGGACTAGCGGGAGCTACGAGCAGTACTTC. Translated, it gives CASSRAGTSGSYEQYF.

The chain joins TRBV30 to TRBJ2-5; 7 bases match TRBD2. The J segment lost 2 bases and the V segment lost 2 bases, leaving 8 bases of the junction unmatched. The CDR3 consists of 15 residues. Germline CDR1 and CDR2: GTSNPN and SVGIG (reference sequence). The CDR3 spells CAWSNGDGGQETQYF. In nucleotides, the CDR3 is TGTGCCTGGAGTAACGGGGACGGGGGGCAAGAGACCCAGTACTTC.

The chain joins TRBV4-2 to TRBJ1-2, with D unresolved. The germline V gene has CDR1 LGHNA and CDR2 YNFKEQ. The germline V and J ends were trimmed by 1 base and 4 bases, with 4 bases remaining between them. CDR3 size: 12 residues. The CDR3 here is CASSQGPYGYTF. For the CDR3, the DNA is TGTGCCAGCAGCCAAGGGCCCTATGGCTACACCTTC.

The rearrangement joins TRBV10-1 to TRBJ1-4; no clear D gene. Germline CDR1 and CDR2: WNHNN and SYGVQD (reference sequence). This CDR3 has 16 residues. The V and J ends lost 1 base and 2 bases respectively, with 11 bases between them. CDR3 nucleotide sequence: TGCGCCAGCAGTGAGTGGGCCCTGCCCACTAATGAAAAACTGTTTTTT. Translating gives CASSEWALPTNEKLFF.

V usage is TRBV5-1 and J usage is TRBJ1-1, with 8 bases that match TRBD1. Germline assignment: CDR1 SGHRS and CDR2 YFSETQ. This CDR3 comprises 19 residues. V lost 0 bases to trimming and J lost 4 bases; unmatched junction nucleotides: 17. Here the CDR3 DNA reads TGCGCCAGCAGCTTGGGGGAACCGGGACAGGTGGGTTTCGGCACTGAAGCTTTCTTT. Amino acids: CASSLGEPGQVGFGTEAFF.

The chain links TRBV30 to TRBJ2-2; 8 nucleotides match TRBD2. With V trimmed by 3 bases and J by 5 bases, 8 bases remained unmatched. The germline V gene encodes CDR1 GTSNPN and CDR2 SVGIG (reference sequence). This CDR3 comprises 15 residues. The CDR3 reads CAWRNRREGTGELFF. DNA for the CDR3: TGTGCCTGGAGAAATAGACGGGAGGGGACCGGGGAGCTGTTTTTT.

The chain couples TRBV5-1 to TRBJ2-2; maybe TRBD1 (5 bases). The CDR3 extends over 17 amino acids. Trimming removed 4 bases at V and 4 bases at J, with 20 bases between. Germline values: CDR1 SGHRS, CDR2 YFSETQ. CDR3 loop: CASSEVGGAVSTGELFF. CDR3 bases: TGCGCCAGCAGCGAAGTTGGTGGGGCCGTGAGCACCGGGGAGCTGTTTTTT.

The V gene is TRBV5-1, the J gene TRBJ1-4, with 11 bases that match TRBD1. Germline V gene sequence: CDR1 SGHRS, CDR2 YFSETQ. V trimming: 2 bases; J trimming: 4 bases; junction bases outside the gene matches: 4. The CDR3 extends over 16 amino acids. The CDR3 DNA follows: TGCGCCAGCAGCTTTGGACAGGGGGCAAGTAATGAAAAACTGTTTTTT. Translation gives CASSFGQGASNEKLFF.

The rearrangement uses TRBV27 and TRBJ1-2, with D tentatively TRBD1 (5 bases). This CDR3 is built from 12 residues. CDR1 is MNHEY and CDR2 is SMNVEV in the germline V gene (reference sequence). The V and J ends lost 5 bases and 4 bases respectively, with 8 bases between them. CDR3 coding DNA: TGTGCCAGCAGTGGGGGGGGCTATGGCTACACCTTC. Protein: CASSGGGYGYTF.

V usage is TRBV7-9 and J usage is TRBJ1-2; D uncertain. The germline V and J ends were trimmed by 4 bases and 3 bases, with 6 bases remaining between them. Per the germline V gene, CDR1 is SEHNR and CDR2 is FQNEAQ (reference sequence). The CDR3 runs to 12 residues. The chain's CDR3 is CASSSGDYGYTF. CDR3 sequence (DNA): TGTGCCAGCAGCTCCGGGGACTATGGCTACACCTTC.

The gene calls are TRBV2 and TRBJ1-4, with 8 bases that match TRBD1. Germline CDR1 and CDR2: SNHLY and FYNNEI. The CDR3 has 14 amino acids. V lost 10 bases, J lost 2 bases, and 6 bases stayed unmatched. CDR3 DNA: TGTGCCACCACGACAGGGGCCACTAATGAAAAACTGTTTTTT. This encodes CATTTGATNEKLFF.

This clone has more than one count but fewer than ten. The chain is built from TRBV29-1 and TRBJ2-1; TRBD1 aligns across 7 bases. V lost 7 bases to trimming and J lost 8 bases; unmatched junction nucleotides: 17. Per germline, CDR1 SQVTM and CDR2 ANQGSEA. The CDR3 has 15 amino acids. CDR3 sequence: CSAPGRGGVFDEQFF. The CDR3, as DNA: TGCAGCGCCCCAGGGCGAGGGGGCGTTTTCGATGAGCAGTTCTTC.